Described below is a single T cell receptor beta chain sequence and its context. The antigen is not known. These data belong to a study of cytomegalovirus exposure and HLA in healthy donors. Study-wide results and caveats: CMV antigen specificity of three CMV-associated chains was confirmed in vitro. The study carried out a later analysis of TCR beta sequences. It associated under 20,000 of them with specific HLA alleles at a false discovery rate of 0.05.

PCR employed 60 Vbeta and 13 Jbeta primers. Profiling relied on immunoSEQ multiplex PCR, and the TCRdb table lists in-frame clones only, not all of them. Its clone listing holds roughly 64,000 clones. The ends lost 4 bases at V and 9 bases at J; junction bases unmatched: 3. CDR1 SGHDT and CDR2 YYEEEE come from the germline V gene. The CDR3 is made up of 14 amino acids. V usage is TRBV5-6 and J usage is TRBJ2-1, with 14 bases that match TRBD2. The clonotype originates from a woman in her late teens or twenties in good health and CMV-seronegative. What was sequenced was PBMCs. DNA for the CDR3: TGTGCCAGCAGCGTTGGACTAGCGGGAGGTGAGCAGTTCTTC. The encoded protein is CASSVGLAGGEQFF.